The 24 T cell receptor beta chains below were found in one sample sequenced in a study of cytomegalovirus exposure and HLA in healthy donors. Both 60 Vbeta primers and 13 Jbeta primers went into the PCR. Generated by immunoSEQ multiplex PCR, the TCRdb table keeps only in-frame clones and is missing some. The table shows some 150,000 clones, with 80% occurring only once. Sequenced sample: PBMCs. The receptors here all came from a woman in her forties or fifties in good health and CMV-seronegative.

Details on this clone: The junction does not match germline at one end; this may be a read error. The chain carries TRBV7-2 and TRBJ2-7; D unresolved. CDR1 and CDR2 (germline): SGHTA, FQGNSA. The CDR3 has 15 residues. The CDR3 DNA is TGTGCCACCAGCTGGAGTACGGAGCCGGGCTACGAGCAGTACTTC. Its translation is CATSWSTEPGYEQYF. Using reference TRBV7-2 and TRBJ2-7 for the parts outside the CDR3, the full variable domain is GAGVSQSPSNKVTEKGKDVELRCDPISGHTALYWYRQSLGQGLEFLIYFQGNSAPDKSGLPSDRFSAERTGGSVSTLTIQRTQQEDSAVYLCATSWSTEPGYEQYFGPGTRLTVT.

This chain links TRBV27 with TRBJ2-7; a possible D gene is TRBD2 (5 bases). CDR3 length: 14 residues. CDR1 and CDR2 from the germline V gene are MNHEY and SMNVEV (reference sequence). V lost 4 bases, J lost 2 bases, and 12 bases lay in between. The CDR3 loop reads CASSWAGGPYEQYF. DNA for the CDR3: TGTGCCAGCAGTTGGGCGGGCGGACCCTACGAGCAGTACTTC.

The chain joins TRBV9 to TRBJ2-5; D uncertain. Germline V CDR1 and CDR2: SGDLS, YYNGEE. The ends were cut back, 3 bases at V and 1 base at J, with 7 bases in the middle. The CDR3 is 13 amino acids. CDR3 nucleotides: TGTGCCAGCAGCGCTTCCCCCCAAGAGACCCAGTACTTC. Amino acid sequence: CASSASPQETQYF. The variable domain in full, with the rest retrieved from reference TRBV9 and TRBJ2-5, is DSGVTQTPKHLITATGQRVTLRCSPRSGDLSVYWYQQSLDQGLQFLIQYYNGEERAKGNILERFSAQQFPDLHSELNLSSLELGDSALYFCASSASPQETQYFGPGTRLLVL.

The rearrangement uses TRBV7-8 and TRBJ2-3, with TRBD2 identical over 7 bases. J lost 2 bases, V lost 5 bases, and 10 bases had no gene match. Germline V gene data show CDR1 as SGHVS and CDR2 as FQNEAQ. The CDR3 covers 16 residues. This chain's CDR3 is CASSPSQRGLTDTQYF. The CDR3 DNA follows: TGTGCCAGCAGCCCGTCGCAGCGGGGACTCACAGATACGCAGTATTTT.

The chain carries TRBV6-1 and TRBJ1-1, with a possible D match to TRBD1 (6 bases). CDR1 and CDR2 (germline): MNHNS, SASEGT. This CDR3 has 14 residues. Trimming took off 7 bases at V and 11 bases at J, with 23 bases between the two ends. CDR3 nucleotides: TGTGCCAGCACCCAAGGAAGGGGGGGCGCGAAGGCTTTCTTT. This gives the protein CASTQGRGGAKAFF.

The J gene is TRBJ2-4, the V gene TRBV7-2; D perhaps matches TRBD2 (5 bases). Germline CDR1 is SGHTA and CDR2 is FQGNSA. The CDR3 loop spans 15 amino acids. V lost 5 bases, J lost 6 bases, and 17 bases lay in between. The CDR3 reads CASSRGGRFSNIQYF. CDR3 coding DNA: TGTGCCAGCAGCCGCGGCGGGCGTTTCTCAAACATTCAGTACTTC.

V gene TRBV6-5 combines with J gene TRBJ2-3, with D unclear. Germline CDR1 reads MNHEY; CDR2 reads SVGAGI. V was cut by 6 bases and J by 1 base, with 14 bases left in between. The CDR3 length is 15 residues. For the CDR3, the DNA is TGTGCCAGCAGGTCGACACTTTCTGGCACAGATACGCAGTATTTT. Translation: CASRSTLSGTDTQYF.

CDR3 sequence: CASSFGRGRNQPQHF. The DNA for the CDR3 is TGTGCCAGCAGCTTTGGCAGGGGGCGCAATCAGCCCCAGCATTTT. The chain uses TRBV5-6 and TRBJ1-5; TRBD1 aligns across 8 bases. V shed 2 bases, J shed 2 bases, and the junction held 3 bases outside the gene matches. Germline V CDR1 and CDR2: SGHDT, YYEEEE. The CDR3 spans 15 residues.

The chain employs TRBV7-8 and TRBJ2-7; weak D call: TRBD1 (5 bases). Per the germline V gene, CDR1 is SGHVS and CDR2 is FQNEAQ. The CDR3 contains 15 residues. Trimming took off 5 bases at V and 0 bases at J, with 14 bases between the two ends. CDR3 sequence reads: CASSLLGQSSYEQYF. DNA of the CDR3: TGTGCCAGCAGCCTATTGGGGCAAAGCTCCTACGAGCAGTACTTC.

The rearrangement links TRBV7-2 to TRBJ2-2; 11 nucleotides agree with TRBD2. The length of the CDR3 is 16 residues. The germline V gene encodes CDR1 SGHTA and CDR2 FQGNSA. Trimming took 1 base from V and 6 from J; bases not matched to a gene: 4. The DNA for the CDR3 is TGTGCCAGCAGCTTAGTGGGACTAGCGGCAGCCGGGGAGCTGTTTTTT. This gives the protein CASSLVGLAAAGELFF.

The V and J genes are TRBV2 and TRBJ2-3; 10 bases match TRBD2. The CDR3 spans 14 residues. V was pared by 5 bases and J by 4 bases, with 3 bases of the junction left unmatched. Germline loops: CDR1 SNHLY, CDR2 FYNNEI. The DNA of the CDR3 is TGTGCCAGCAGTTTTAGCGGGAGGTCAGATACGCAGTATTTT. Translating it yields CASSFSGRSDTQYF.

The CDR3: CASSGLGQAVLYQETQYF. The CDR3 bases are TGTGCCAGCAGTGGCTTGGGACAGGCAGTCTTGTACCAAGAGACCCAGTACTTC. This rearrangement joins TRBV6-1 to TRBJ2-5; TRBD1 matches 8 bases. The J segment lost 0 bases and the V segment lost 4 bases, leaving 13 bases of the junction unmatched. This CDR3 has 18 residues. Germline-derived CDR1 and CDR2 are MNHNS and SASEGT.

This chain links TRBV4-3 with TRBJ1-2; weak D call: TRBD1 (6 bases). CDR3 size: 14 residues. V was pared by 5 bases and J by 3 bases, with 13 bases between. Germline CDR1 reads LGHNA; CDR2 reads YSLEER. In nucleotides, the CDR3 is TGCGCCAGCAGCGGGGGCGTACTGGACTATGGCTACACCTTC. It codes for CASSGGVLDYGYTF.

The CDR3 sequence: CASSGLPSYNEQFF. The CDR3 DNA follows: TGCGCCAGCAGCGGACTACCTTCCTACAATGAGCAGTTCTTC. The gene calls are TRBV10-2 and TRBJ2-1; a weak D match, TRBD2 (6 bases). The CDR3 spans 14 residues. Trimming left V 6 bases short and J 1 base short, with 10 bases between. Per germline, CDR1 WSHSY and CDR2 SAAADI.

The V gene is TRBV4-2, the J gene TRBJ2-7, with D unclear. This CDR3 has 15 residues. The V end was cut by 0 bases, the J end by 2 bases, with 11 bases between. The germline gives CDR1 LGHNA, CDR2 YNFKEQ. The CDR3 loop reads CASSQEFDSTYEQYF. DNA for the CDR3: TGTGCCAGCAGCCAAGAGTTCGACTCAACCTACGAGCAGTACTTC.

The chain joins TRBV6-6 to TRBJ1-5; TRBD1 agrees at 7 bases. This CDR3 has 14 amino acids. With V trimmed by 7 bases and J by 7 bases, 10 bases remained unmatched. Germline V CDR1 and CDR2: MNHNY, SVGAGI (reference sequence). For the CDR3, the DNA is TGTGCCAGCAATAGACAGGGCCCGTCCCAGCCCCAGCATTTT. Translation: CASNRQGPSQPQHF.

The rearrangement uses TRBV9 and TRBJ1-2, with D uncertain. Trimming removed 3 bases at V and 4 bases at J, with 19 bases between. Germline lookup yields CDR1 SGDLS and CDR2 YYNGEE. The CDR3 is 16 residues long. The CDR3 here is CASSALTYPEGYGYTF. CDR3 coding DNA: TGTGCCAGCAGCGCCCTGACTTACCCCGAGGGCTATGGCTACACCTTC.

The CDR3 reads CASSPLGRGESNEQFF. The DNA of the CDR3 is TGTGCCAGCAGCCCCCTCGGGCGGGGGGAGAGCAATGAGCAGTTCTTC. The chain combines TRBV7-9 with TRBJ2-1; the match to TRBD2 covers 8 bases. The CDR3 has 16 amino acids. Germline V gives CDR1 SEHNR, CDR2 FQNEAQ (reference sequence). Germline trimming cut 5 bases from V and 6 bases from J; bases unmatched to any gene: 12.

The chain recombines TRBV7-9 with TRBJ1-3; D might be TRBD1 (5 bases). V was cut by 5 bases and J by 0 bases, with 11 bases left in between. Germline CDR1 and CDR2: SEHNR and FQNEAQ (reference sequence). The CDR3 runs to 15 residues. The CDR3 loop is CASSLNRSSGNTIYF. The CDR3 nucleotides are TGTGCCAGCAGCCTCAACAGGAGCTCTGGAAACACCATATATTTT. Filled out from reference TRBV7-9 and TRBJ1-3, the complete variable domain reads DTGVSQNPRHKITKRGQNVTFRCDPISEHNRLYWYRQTLGQGPEFLTYFQNEAQLEKSRLLSDRFSAERPKGSFSTLEIQRTEQGDSAMYLCASSLNRSSGNTIYFGEGSWLTVV.

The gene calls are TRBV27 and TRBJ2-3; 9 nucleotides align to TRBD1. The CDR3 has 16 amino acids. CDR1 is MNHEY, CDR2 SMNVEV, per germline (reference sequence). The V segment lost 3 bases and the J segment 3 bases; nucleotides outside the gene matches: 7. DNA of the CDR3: TGTGCCAGCAGTTTCCTGGACAGGGGTTTTACAGATACGCAGTATTTT. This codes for CASSFLDRGFTDTQYF.

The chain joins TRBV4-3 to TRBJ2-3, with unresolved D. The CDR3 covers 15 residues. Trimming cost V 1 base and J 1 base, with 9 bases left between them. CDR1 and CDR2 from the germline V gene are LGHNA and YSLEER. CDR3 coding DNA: TGCGCCAGCAGCCAAGTTTCCAGCGGCACAGATACGCAGTATTTT. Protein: CASSQVSSGTDTQYF.

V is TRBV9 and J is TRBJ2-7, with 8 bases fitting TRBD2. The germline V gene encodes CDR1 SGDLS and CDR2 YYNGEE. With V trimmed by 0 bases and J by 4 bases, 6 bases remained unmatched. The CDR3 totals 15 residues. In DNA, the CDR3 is TGTGCCAGCAGCGTAGGGGGCGGGGGGAAGTACGAGCAGTACTTC. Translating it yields CASSVGGGGKYEQYF.

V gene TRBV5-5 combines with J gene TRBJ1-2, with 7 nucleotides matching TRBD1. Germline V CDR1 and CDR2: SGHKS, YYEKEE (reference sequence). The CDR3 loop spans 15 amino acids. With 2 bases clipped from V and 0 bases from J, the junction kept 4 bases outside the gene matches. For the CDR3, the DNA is TGTGCCAGCAGCTTAACACAGGGGACTAACTATGGCTACACCTTC. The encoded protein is CASSLTQGTNYGYTF.

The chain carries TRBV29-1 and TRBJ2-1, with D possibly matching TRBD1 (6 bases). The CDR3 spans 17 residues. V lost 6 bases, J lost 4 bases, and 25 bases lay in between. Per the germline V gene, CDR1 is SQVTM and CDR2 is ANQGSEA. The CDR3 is CSVVTDLQGVGYNEQFF. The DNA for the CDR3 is TGCAGCGTCGTAACCGATTTACAGGGAGTAGGGTACAATGAGCAGTTCTTC.